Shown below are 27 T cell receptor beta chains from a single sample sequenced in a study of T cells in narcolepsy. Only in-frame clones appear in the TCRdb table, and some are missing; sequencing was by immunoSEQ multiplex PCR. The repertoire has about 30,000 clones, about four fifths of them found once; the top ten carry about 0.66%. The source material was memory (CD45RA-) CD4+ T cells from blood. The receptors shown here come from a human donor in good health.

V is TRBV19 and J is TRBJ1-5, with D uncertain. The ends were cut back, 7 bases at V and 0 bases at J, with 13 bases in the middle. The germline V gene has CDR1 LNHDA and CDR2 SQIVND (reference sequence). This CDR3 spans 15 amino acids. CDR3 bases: TGTGCCAGTAAAAAGGAGCAATATAGCAATCAGCCCCAGCATTTT. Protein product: CASKKEQYSNQPQHF.

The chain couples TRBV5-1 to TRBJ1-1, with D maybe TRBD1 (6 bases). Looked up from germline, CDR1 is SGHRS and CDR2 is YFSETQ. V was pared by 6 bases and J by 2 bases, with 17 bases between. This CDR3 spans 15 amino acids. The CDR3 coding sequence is TGCGCCAGCAAGGGGGTGATGGCAGCAAACACTGAAGCTTTCTTT. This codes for CASKGVMAANTEAFF.

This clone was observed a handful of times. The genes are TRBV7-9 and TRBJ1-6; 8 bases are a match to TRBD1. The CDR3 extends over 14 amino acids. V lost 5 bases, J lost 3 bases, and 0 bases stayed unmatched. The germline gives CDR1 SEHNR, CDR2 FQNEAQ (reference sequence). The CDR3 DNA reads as TGTGCCAGCAGCACAGGGGGCTATAATTCACCCCTCCACTTT. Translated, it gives CASSTGGYNSPLHF.

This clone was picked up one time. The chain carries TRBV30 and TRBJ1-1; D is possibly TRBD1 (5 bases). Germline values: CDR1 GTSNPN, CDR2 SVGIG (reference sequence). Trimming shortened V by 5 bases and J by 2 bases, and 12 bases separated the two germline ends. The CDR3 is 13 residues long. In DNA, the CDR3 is TGTGCCTGGGACCTGGGGGTTAACACTGAAGCTTTCTTT. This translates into CAWDLGVNTEAFF.

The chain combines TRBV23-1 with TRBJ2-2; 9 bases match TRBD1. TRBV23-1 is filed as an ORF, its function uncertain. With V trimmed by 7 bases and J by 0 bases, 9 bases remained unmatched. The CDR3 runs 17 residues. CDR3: CASIPDRGISNTGELFF. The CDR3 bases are TGCGCCAGCATTCCAGACAGGGGGATCTCGAACACCGGGGAGCTGTTTTTT.

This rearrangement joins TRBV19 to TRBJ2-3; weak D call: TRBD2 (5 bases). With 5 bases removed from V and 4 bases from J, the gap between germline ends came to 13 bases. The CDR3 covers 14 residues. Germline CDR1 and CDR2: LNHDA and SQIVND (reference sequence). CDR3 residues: CASSDPRRSDTQYF. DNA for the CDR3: TGTGCCAGTAGTGATCCTCGGAGGTCAGATACGCAGTATTTT.

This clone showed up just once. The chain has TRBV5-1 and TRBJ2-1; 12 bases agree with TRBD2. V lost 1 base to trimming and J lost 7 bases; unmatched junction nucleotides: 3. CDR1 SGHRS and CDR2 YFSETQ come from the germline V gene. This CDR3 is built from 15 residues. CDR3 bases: TGCGCCAGCAGCTTGCGACTAGCGGGGGATAATGAGCAGTTCTTC. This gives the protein CASSLRLAGDNEQFF. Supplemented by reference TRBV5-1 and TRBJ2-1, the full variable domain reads KAGVTQTPRYLIKTRGQQVTLSCSPISGHRSVSWYQQTPGQGLQFLFEYFSETQRNKGNFPGRFSGRQFSNSRSEMNVSTLELGDSALYLCASSLRLAGDNEQFFGPGTRLTVL.

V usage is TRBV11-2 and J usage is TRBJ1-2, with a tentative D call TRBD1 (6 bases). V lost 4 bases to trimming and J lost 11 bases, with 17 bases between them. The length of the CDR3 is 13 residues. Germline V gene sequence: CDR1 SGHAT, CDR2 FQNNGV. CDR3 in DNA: TGTGCCAGCAGCTCCGGTCTGGCAGGACAGTACACCTTC. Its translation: CASSSGLAGQYTF.

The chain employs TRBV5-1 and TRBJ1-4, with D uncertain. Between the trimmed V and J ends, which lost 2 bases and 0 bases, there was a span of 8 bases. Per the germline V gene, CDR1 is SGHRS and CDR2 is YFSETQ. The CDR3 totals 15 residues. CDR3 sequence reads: CASSLNGATNEKLFF. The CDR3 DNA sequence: TGCGCCAGCAGCTTAAACGGGGCAACTAATGAAAAACTGTTTTTT.

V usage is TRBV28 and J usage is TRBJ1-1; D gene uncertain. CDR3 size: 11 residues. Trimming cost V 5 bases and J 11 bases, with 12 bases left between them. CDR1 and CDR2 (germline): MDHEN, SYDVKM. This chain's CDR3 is CASSAKRTAFF. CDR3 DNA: TGTGCCAGCAGTGCAAAAAGGACGGCTTTCTTT.

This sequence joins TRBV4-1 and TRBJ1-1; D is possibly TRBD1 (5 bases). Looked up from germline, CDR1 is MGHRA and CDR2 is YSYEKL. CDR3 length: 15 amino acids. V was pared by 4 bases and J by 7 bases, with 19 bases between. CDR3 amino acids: CASSPIGGSVFEAFF. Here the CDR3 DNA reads TGCGCCAGCAGCCCTATTGGGGGAAGCGTGTTTGAAGCTTTCTTT.

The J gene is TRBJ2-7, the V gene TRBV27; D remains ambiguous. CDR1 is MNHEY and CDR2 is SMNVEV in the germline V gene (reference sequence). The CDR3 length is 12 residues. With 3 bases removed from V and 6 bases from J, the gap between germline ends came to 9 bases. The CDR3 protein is CASSFSPGEQYF. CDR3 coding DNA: TGTGCCAGCAGTTTCAGCCCCGGCGAGCAGTACTTC.

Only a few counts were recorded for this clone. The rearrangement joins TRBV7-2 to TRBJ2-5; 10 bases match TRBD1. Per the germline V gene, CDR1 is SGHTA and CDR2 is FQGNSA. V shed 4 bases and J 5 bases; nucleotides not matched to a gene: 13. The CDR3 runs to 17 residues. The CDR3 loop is CASSWRGWGTGDETQYF. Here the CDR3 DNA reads TGTGCCAGCAGCTGGAGGGGTTGGGGGACAGGGGACGAGACCCAGTACTTC.

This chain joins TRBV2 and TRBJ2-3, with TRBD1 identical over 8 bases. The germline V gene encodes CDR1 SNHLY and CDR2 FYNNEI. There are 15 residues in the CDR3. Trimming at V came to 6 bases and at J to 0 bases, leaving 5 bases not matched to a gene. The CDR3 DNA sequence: TGTGCCAGCAGCCCCGGGACAGGAAGCACAGATACGCAGTATTTT. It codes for CASSPGTGSTDTQYF.

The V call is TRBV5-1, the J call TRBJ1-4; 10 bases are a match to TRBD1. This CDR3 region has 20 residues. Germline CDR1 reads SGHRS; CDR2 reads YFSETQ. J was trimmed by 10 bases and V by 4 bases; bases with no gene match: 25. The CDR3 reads CASSPSGGNRQGARRRKLFF. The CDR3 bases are TGCGCCAGCAGCCCCAGCGGGGGGAACCGACAGGGGGCGAGGAGAAGAAAACTGTTTTTT.

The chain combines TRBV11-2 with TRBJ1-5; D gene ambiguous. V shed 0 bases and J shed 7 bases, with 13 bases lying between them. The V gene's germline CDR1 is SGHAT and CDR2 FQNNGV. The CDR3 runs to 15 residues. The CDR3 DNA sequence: TGTGCCAGCAGCTTAGATAGGTTAGGGTCGCAGCCCCAGCATTTT. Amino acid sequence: CASSLDRLGSQPQHF.

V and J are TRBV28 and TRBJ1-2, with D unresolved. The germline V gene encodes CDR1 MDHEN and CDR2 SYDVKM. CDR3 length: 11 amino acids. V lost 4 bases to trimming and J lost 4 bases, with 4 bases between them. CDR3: CASSSVYGYTF. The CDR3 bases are TGTGCCAGCAGTTCAGTCTATGGCTACACCTTC.

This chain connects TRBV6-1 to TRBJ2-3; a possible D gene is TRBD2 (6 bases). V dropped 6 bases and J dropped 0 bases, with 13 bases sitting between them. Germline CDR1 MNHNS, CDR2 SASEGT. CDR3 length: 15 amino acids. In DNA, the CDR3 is TGTGCCAGCAGGAATTTTCGGGGGAGCACAGATACGCAGTATTTT. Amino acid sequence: CASRNFRGSTDTQYF.

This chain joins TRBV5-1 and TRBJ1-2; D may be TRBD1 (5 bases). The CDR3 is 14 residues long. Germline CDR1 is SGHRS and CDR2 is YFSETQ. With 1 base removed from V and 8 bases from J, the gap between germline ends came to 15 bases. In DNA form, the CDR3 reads TGCGCCAGCAGCTTGAGTACAGGAGAGGAAGGCTACACCTTC. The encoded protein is CASSLSTGEEGYTF.

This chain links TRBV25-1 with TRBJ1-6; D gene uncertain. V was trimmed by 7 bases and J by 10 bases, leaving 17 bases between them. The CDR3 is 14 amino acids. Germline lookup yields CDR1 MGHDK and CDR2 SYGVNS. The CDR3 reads CASTSYGSGSPLHF. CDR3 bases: TGTGCCAGCACTTCCTATGGGTCCGGCTCACCCCTCCACTTT.

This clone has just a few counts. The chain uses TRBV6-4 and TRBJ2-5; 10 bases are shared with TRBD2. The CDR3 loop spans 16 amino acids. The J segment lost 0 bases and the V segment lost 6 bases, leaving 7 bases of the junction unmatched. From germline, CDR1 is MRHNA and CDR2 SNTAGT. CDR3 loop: CASSSRTSGDQETQYF. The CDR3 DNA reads TGTGCCAGCAGCTCCCGGACTAGCGGAGACCAAGAGACCCAGTACTTC.

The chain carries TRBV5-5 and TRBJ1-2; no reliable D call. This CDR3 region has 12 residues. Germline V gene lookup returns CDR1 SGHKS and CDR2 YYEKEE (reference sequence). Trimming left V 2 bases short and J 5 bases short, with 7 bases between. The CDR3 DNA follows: TGTGCCAGCAGCTTCAGAGATTATGGCTACACCTTC. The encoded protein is CASSFRDYGYTF.

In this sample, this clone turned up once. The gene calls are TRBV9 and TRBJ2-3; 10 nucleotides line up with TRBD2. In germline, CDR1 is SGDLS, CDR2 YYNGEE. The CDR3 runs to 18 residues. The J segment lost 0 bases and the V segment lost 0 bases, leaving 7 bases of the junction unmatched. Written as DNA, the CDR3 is TGTGCCAGCAGCGTAGGGACTAGCGGTCCCCTTAGCACAGATACGCAGTATTTT. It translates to CASSVGTSGPLSTDTQYF.

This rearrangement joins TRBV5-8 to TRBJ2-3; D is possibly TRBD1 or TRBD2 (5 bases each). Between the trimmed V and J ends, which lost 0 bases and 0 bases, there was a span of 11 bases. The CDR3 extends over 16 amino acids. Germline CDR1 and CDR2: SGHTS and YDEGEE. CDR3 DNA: TGTGCCAGCAGCTTGGGTCGGGGCCTAAGCACAGATACGCAGTATTTT. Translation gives CASSLGRGLSTDTQYF.

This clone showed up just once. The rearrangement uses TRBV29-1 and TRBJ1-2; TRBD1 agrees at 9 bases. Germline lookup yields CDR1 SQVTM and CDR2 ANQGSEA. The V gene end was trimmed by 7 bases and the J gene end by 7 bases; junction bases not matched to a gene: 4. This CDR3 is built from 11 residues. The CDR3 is CSGQGEGGYTF. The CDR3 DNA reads TGCAGCGGACAGGGGGAGGGTGGCTACACCTTC.

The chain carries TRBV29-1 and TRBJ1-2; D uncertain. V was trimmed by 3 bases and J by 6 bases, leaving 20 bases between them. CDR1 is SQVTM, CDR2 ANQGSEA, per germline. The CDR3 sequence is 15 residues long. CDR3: CSVDRALFRHNGYTF. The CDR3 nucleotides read TGCAGCGTTGACCGGGCCCTTTTCCGGCATAATGGCTACACCTTC.

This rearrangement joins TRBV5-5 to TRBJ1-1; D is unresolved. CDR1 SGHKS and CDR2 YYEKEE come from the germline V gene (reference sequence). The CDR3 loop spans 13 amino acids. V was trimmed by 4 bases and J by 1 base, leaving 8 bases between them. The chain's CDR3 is CASSPLTNTEAFF. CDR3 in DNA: TGTGCCAGCAGCCCGTTGACGAACACTGAAGCTTTCTTT.